The rows below give T cell receptor beta chains drawn from one sample of a study of blood T cell repertoires in COVID-19. Only in-frame clones appear in the TCRdb table, and some are missing; sequencing was by immunoSEQ multiplex PCR. The sample shows 31,000 or so clones, 80% to 90% of them seen only once. Sequencing was performed on peripheral blood. The receptors come from a human donor with active COVID-19. The donor label of this sample is uncertain. Both conserved end residues are part of each CDR3. A D gene is named only where the DNA matches it firmly. The size field is filled for only some rows; it gives once, few, many or a size class.

J gene: TRBJ2-3
clone size: NA
V gene: TRBV18
D gene: NA
CDR3 protein: CASSPSGTDTQYF
CDR3 DNA: TGTGCCAGCTCACCCTCAGGGACAGATACGCAGTATTTT

J gene: TRBJ1-1
clone size: NA
V gene: TRBV7-9
D gene: NA
CDR3 protein: CASSLAGAGYTEAFF
CDR3 DNA: TGTGCCAGCAGCTTAGCAGGAGCAGGGTACACTGAAGCTTTCTTT

J gene: TRBJ1-5
clone size: NA
V gene: TRBV19
D gene: NA
CDR3 protein: CASSIPIGRGGSNQPQHF
CDR3 DNA: TGTGCCAGTAGTATCCCGATAGGTAGGGGAGGAAGCAATCAGCCCCAGCATTTT

J gene: TRBJ2-7
clone size: NA
V gene: TRBV7-9
D gene: NA
CDR3 protein: CASSLSGTTSEQYF
CDR3 DNA: TGTGCCAGCAGCTTGTCCGGGACAACCAGCGAGCAGTACTTC

J gene: TRBJ1-1
clone size: NA
V gene: TRBV5-6
D gene: NA
CDR3 protein: CASSLVREANTEAFF
CDR3 DNA: TGTGCCAGCAGCTTGGTGAGGGAGGCGAACACTGAAGCTTTCTTT

J gene: TRBJ1-2
clone size: NA
V gene: TRBV6-1
D gene: NA
CDR3 protein: CASSFLTFNYGYTF
CDR3 DNA: TGTGCCAGCAGTTTTCTAACTTTTAACTATGGCTACACCTTC

J gene: TRBJ1-5
clone size: medium-sized
V gene: TRBV19
D gene: NA
CDR3 protein: CASDWAREAQPQHF
CDR3 DNA: TGTGCCAGCGACTGGGCCAGGGAGGCTCAGCCCCAGCATTTT

J gene: TRBJ2-1
clone size: NA
V gene: TRBV7-9
D gene: NA
CDR3 protein: CASSLLDSHNEQFF
CDR3 DNA: TGTGCCAGCAGCTTACTGGACTCGCACAATGAGCAGTTCTTC

J gene: TRBJ2-7
clone size: NA
V gene: TRBV13
D gene: TRBD1
CDR3 protein: CASSSLDRVKYEQYF
CDR3 DNA: TGTGCCAGCAGTTCCCTGGACAGGGTCAAGTACGAGCAGTACTTC

J gene: TRBJ2-3
clone size: NA
V gene: TRBV5-1
D gene: TRBD2
CDR3 protein: CASQGLAGGRIVDTQYF
CDR3 DNA: TGCGCCAGCCAGGGACTAGCGGGGGGGCGAATCGTGGATACGCAGTATTTT

J gene: TRBJ2-2
clone size: NA
V gene: TRBV7-3
D gene: NA
CDR3 protein: CASSLYSSDITGELFF
CDR3 DNA: TGTGCCAGCAGCTTATATTCTAGCGACATAACCGGGGAGCTGTTTTTT

J gene: TRBJ2-1
clone size: once
V gene: TRBV4-3
D gene: NA
CDR3 protein: CASSQDEQGNEQFF
CDR3 DNA: TGCGCCAGCAGCCAAGACGAACAGGGAAATGAGCAGTTCTTC

J gene: TRBJ2-7
clone size: NA
V gene: TRBV10-1
D gene: TRBD2
CDR3 protein: CASSESRASGRPRSSYEQYF
CDR3 DNA: TGCGCCAGCAGTGAGTCAAGGGCTAGCGGGAGGCCCAGGAGCTCCTACGAGCAGTACTTC

J gene: TRBJ1-2
clone size: once
V gene: TRBV6-1
D gene: TRBD1
CDR3 protein: CASSDTGTVYGYTF
CDR3 DNA: TGTGCCAGCAGTGACACCGGGACAGTCTATGGCTACACCTTC

J gene: TRBJ2-5
clone size: NA
V gene: TRBV2
D gene: NA
CDR3 protein: CASSQQGVGAETQYF
CDR3 DNA: TGTGCCAGCAGTCAACAGGGTGTCGGTGCGGAGACCCAGTACTTC

J gene: TRBJ2-1
clone size: NA
V gene: TRBV5-1
D gene: TRBD2
CDR3 protein: CASSSGTSGYNEQFF
CDR3 DNA: TGCGCCAGCAGCTCCGGGACTAGCGGATACAATGAGCAGTTCTTC

J gene: TRBJ1-1
clone size: NA
V gene: TRBV28
D gene: NA
CDR3 protein: CASSLADLTEAFF
CDR3 DNA: TGTGCCAGCAGTTTGGCGGATCTCACTGAAGCTTTCTTT

J gene: TRBJ2-7
clone size: NA
V gene: TRBV7-9
D gene: NA
CDR3 protein: CASSSLSGSELGGIYEQYF
CDR3 DNA: TGTGCCAGCAGCTCACTATCGGGATCAGAACTAGGGGGAATCTACGAGCAGTACTTC

J gene: TRBJ2-5
clone size: NA
V gene: TRBV11-2
D gene: TRBD2
CDR3 protein: CASSLDSGRQETQYF
CDR3 DNA: TGTGCCAGCAGCTTAGATAGCGGGAGGCAAGAGACCCAGTACTTC

J gene: TRBJ2-4
clone size: few
V gene: TRBV3-1/TRBV3-2
D gene: TRBD2
CDR3 protein: CASSRRGLAGGPGGNIQYF
CDR3 DNA: TGTGCCAGCAGCCGGCGGGGACTAGCGGGGGGGCCTGGTGGAAACATTCAGTACTTC

J gene: TRBJ2-1
clone size: NA
V gene: TRBV5-6
D gene: NA
CDR3 protein: CASSLPNNEQFF
CDR3 DNA: TGTGCCAGCAGCTTGCCCAACAATGAGCAGTTCTTC

J gene: TRBJ2-2
clone size: once
V gene: TRBV25-1
D gene: TRBD1
CDR3 protein: CASTTGQGVKGELFF
CDR3 DNA: TGTGCCAGCACTACGGGACAGGGGGTCAAGGGGGAGCTGTTTTTT

J gene: TRBJ2-2
clone size: NA
V gene: TRBV29-1
D gene: NA
CDR3 protein: CSVVGQMNTGELFF
CDR3 DNA: TGCAGCGTTGTGGGACAAATGAACACCGGGGAGCTGTTTTTT

J gene: TRBJ2-5
clone size: NA
V gene: TRBV3-1/TRBV3-2
D gene: TRBD2
CDR3 protein: CASSPGLAGGQETQYF
CDR3 DNA: TGTGCCAGCAGCCCGGGACTAGCGGGGGGGCAAGAGACCCAGTACTTC

J gene: TRBJ2-2
clone size: once
V gene: TRBV11-3
D gene: NA
CDR3 protein: CASSPSGHTTGELFF
CDR3 DNA: TGTGCCAGCAGCCCTTCAGGACATACCACCGGGGAGCTGTTTTTT

J gene: TRBJ1-6
clone size: NA
V gene: TRBV14
D gene: TRBD1
CDR3 protein: CASSQGTGGGSPLHF
CDR3 DNA: TGTGCCAGCAGCCAAGGCACAGGGGGCGGTTCACCCCTCCACTTT